This T cell receptor beta chain was profiled in a study of T cell changes during pregnancy in multiple sclerosis. CDR3 length equals 13 residues. V was pared by 1 base and J by 9 bases, with 10 bases between. From germline, CDR1 is MNHNS and CDR2 SASEGT. Using immunoSEQ multiplex PCR, the repertoire was profiled, and TCRdb retains in-frame clones only, with some absent. The sample includes some 40,000 clones, around 93% seen only once; the top ten take about 0.32%. The sample in question was CD4+ T cells from peripheral blood mononuclear cells, obtained after pregnancy. The genes are TRBV6-1 and TRBJ2-4; D possibly corresponds to TRBD2 (6 bases). This receptor was identified in a female donor with multiple sclerosis, enrolled in a pregnancy study. The CDR3 bases are TGTGCCAGCAGTGAAGAACCGGAGGGCATTCAGTACTTC. It yields the protein CASSEEPEGIQYF.